Here is one TCR beta chain with its context. Sequencing was performed with immunoSEQ multiplex PCR; in TCRdb, only in-frame clones are kept and a portion is missing. The table includes some 130,000 clones, roughly 90% detected once. Trimming left V 6 bases short and J 5 bases short, with 17 bases between. The CDR3 totals 14 residues. Germline values: CDR1 ENHRY, CDR2 SYGVKD. The sample belongs to a study of cytotoxic CD8 clonotypes in ibrutinib-treated CLL. The sequence came from a human donor with chronic lymphocytic leukemia. V is TRBV10-3 and J is TRBJ2-7; D may be TRBD2 (6 bases). The sample here was PBMCs, taken after 12 months of ibrutinib treatment. CDR3 region: CAIRPTSYSDEQYF. In nucleotides, the CDR3 is TGTGCCATCAGACCAACTAGCTATTCCGACGAGCAGTACTTC.